These 21 T cell receptor beta chains were sequenced from one sample in a study of tumor and adjacent non-tumor tissue in lung cancer. Three rounds of nested PCR, following a modified ARM-PCR protocol, produced the TCRbeta library. TCRdb re-derived calls from the multiplex PCR reads in MiXCR, one entry per CDR3 protein. Of around 210,000 distinct CDR3 sequences listed, 60% to 85% are singletons. This sample's RNA came from whole unsorted tissue. Sequenced: lung tumor tissue. The receptor set was obtained from a man aged 55 to 70 with non-small cell lung cancer.

In the case of this clonotype: A single base separates this from a much larger clone, so it may be a read error. The J gene is TRBJ1-6, the V gene TRBV28; no clear D. There are 16 residues in the CDR3. The ends were cut back, 4 bases at V and 8 bases at J, with 18 bases in the middle. The germline V gene has CDR1 MDHEN and CDR2 SYDVKM. The CDR3 DNA follows: TGTGCCAGCAGTTCGGCAACAGTGGCATATGATTCACCCCTCCACTTT. Its protein product is CASSSATVAYDSPLHF.

V gene TRBV6-1 combines with J gene TRBJ2-1; TRBD1 might be the D (5 bases). V shed 10 bases and J shed 0 bases, with 16 bases lying between them. There are 15 residues in the CDR3. Germline-derived CDR1 and CDR2 are MNHNS and SASEGT. The CDR3 protein is CAIRQTPSSYNEQFF. CDR3 sequence (DNA): TGTGCCATCCGACAGACTCCTAGCTCCTACAATGAGCAGTTCTTC.

The rearrangement joins TRBV20-1 to TRBJ1-1; D gene unclear. The CDR3 loop spans 12 amino acids. The V and J ends lost 7 bases and 9 bases respectively, with 18 bases between them. CDR1 and CDR2 (germline): DFQATT, SNEGSKA (reference sequence). The CDR3 region is CSDLNPNTKAFF. CDR3 in DNA: TGCAGTGACCTGAACCCCAATACTAAAGCTTTCTTT.

Remarks on this clonotype: The junction departs from the called germline gene at one end, perhaps through a read error. The chain joins TRBV6-5 to TRBJ1-5, with 7 bases aligning to TRBD1. The V gene's germline CDR1 is MNHEY and CDR2 SVGAGI. The CDR3 totals 15 residues. DNA for the CDR3: TGTGCCAGCAGTAATACAGGGGCGGGCAATCAACCCCAGCATTTT. Protein product: CASSNTGAGNQPQHF.

Points on this clonotype: The junction and the germline gene differ at one end; a read error may be behind it. The J gene is TRBJ1-1, the V gene TRBV20-1; the match to TRBD1 covers 11 bases. This CDR3 has 17 residues. Per germline, CDR1 DFQATT and CDR2 SNEGSKA (reference sequence). The CDR3 bases are TGCAGTGCTAGAGTTCCTGGACAGGGGGCGGGGAACACTGAAACTTTCTTT. Amino acid sequence: CSARVPGQGAGNTETFF.

V and J are TRBV20-1 and TRBJ1-5; the D gene is possibly TRBD1 (5 bases). V lost 1 base and J lost 2, with 21 bases in between. The germline CDR1 and CDR2 sequences are DFQATT and SNEGSKA (reference sequence). The CDR3 is 18 residues long. This CDR3 reads CSARGPGMEGRGNQPQHF. The CDR3 nucleotides read TGCAGTGCTAGAGGGCCAGGGATGGAGGGTCGTGGCAATCAGCCCCAGCATTTT.

In regard to this clonotype: At one of its ends the junction is not consistent with the germline gene, which may arise from a read error. The rearrangement uses TRBV6-1 and TRBJ1-1; 8 bases are shared with TRBD1. This CDR3 has 16 residues. The germline V gene has CDR1 MNHNS and CDR2 SASEGT. CDR3 sequence reads: CASILARTGRVTEVFF. CDR3 DNA sequence: TGTGCTAGCATCCTAGCTAGGACAGGGAGAGTCACTGAAGTTTTCTTT.

This clonotype has more than one count but fewer than ten. A read error may explain this, as a much larger clone is one base away. The chain joins TRBV11-2 to TRBJ2-7, with D possibly matching TRBD2 (5 bases). From germline, CDR1 is SGHAT and CDR2 FQNNGV. The CDR3 runs to 14 residues. CDR3 nucleotide sequence: TGTGTCAGCAGCTCTAACAGCGGCTCCTACGAGCAGTACTTC. Amino acids: CVSSSNSGSYEQYF.

This chain connects TRBV12-3 or TRBV12-4 to TRBJ1-3, with D tentatively TRBD1 (5 bases). This CDR3 has 14 residues. Deletions cut 4 bases from V and 2 bases from J, with 9 bases between. The chain's CDR3 is CASSYRGTGNTIYF. The CDR3 DNA follows: TGTGCCAGCAGTTATCGGGGCACTGGAAACACCATATATTTT.

Note on this clonotype: The CDR3 does not close with the conserved phenylalanine or tryptophan, likely indicating a read error. This chain connects TRBV12-3 or TRBV12-4 to TRBJ2-1, with TRBD1 matching over 9 bases. After removal of 3 bases from V and 7 bases from J, the junction contained 1 base not matched to a gene. The CDR3 has 13 residues. CDR3 bases: TGTGCCAGCAGTTTGACAGGGGGTAATGAGCAGTTCCTC. This gives the protein CASSLTGGNEQFL.

For this clonotype: A read error may explain this, as a much larger clone is one base away. The chain carries TRBV4-2 and TRBJ2-2, with 7 bases aligning to TRBD2. The CDR3 consists of 21 residues. Germline CDR1 and CDR2: LGHNA and YNFKEQ. After removal of 0 bases from V and 5 bases from J, the junction contained 21 bases not matched to a gene. The CDR3 coding sequence is TGTGCCAGCAGCCAAGATATCGCAAGGTGGACTAGTGAGATGAGGACCGGGGAGCTGTTTTTT. Amino acids: CASSQDIARWTSEMRTGELFF.

The rearrangement uses TRBV4-2 and TRBJ1-1, with D possibly TRBD1 on 5 matching bases. The CDR3 extends over 14 amino acids. The V and J ends lost 4 bases and 3 bases respectively, with 12 bases between them. Germline values: CDR1 LGHNA, CDR2 YNFKEQ. The CDR3 DNA reads TGTGCCAGCAGCCCGAGAGGGGCGGACACTGAAGCTTTCTTT. It specifies CASSPRGADTEAFF.

Concerning this clonotype itself: A clone one base away is much larger, so this may be a read error. The chain recombines TRBV10-1 with TRBJ1-1, with TRBD1 as a possible D gene (6 bases). Germline V CDR1 and CDR2: WNHNN, SYGVQD (reference sequence). The CDR3 runs 13 residues. CDR3 nucleotides: TGCGTCAGCAGTTCCACAGGGTCCACTGAAGCTTTCTTT. This gives the protein CVSSSTGSTEAFF.

Concerning this clonotype itself: In this CDR3 the conserved last residue, phenylalanine or tryptophan, is missing, so a read error is likely. The rearrangement joins TRBV29-1 to TRBJ2-1; tentatively, D is TRBD1 or TRBD2 (6 bases each). Trimming took off 5 bases at V and 8 bases at J, with 19 bases between the two ends. CDR1 SQVTM and CDR2 ANQGSEA come from the germline V gene. The CDR3 is 14 residues long. The chain's CDR3 is CSVNSWVGGDEQFL. The CDR3, as DNA: TGCAGCGTTAATAGCTGGGTGGGGGGCGATGAGCAGTTCCTC.

Comment on this clonotype: The junction shows a germline mismatch at one end, possibly a read error. This chain connects TRBV7-8 to TRBJ2-2; 7 nucleotides match TRBD2. Germline loops: CDR1 SGHVS, CDR2 FQNEAQ. The CDR3 covers 15 residues. The CDR3 loop reads CASSLAGGSTRELFF. The CDR3 bases are TGTGCCAGCAGCTTAGCGGGGGGGAGCACCCGGGAGCTGTTTTTT.

This clonotype showed up many times. This chain uses TRBV6-1 with TRBJ2-1; D might be TRBD1 or TRBD2, each matching 5 bases. The CDR3 is made up of 15 amino acids. Germline CDR1 and CDR2: MNHNS and SASEGT. Trimming shortened V by 2 bases and J by 3 bases, and 11 bases separated the two germline ends. CDR3 sequence: CASSEFRGLYNEQFF. The CDR3 DNA reads as TGTGCCAGCAGTGAATTTCGGGGCCTCTACAATGAGCAGTTCTTC.

The chain carries TRBV29-1 and TRBJ1-5; 7 bases are shared with TRBD1. J gave up 4 bases and V 7 bases, and 7 bases lay outside the gene matches. Germline CDR1 reads SQVTM; CDR2 reads ANQGSEA. The CDR3 covers 13 residues. CDR3 DNA sequence: TGCAGCGCCGCAGACAGGGTTAATCAGCCCCAGCATTTT. It yields the protein CSAADRVNQPQHF.

The rearrangement uses TRBV11-3 and TRBJ2-5; D tentatively reads TRBD1 or TRBD2 (6 bases each). The CDR3 covers 18 residues. Trimming stripped 5 bases from V and 2 bases from J, with 24 bases between. CDR1 and CDR2 (germline): SGHNT, YENEEA. The CDR3 protein is CASSPQSRGRGFQETQYF. CDR3 nucleotides: TGTGCCAGCAGCCCGCAGAGTCGGGGGCGTGGGTTTCAAGAGACCCAGTACTTC.

For this clonotype: A much more abundant neighbour one base away suggests this may be a read error. Without the conserved terminal phenylalanine or tryptophan, this CDR3 likely stems from a read error. This chain joins TRBV4-2 and TRBJ2-7; 9 nucleotides align to TRBD1. Germline loops: CDR1 LGHNA, CDR2 YNFKEQ. CDR3 length: 16 residues. Trimming cost V 3 bases and J 2 bases; bases outside gene matches: 8. The CDR3 here is CASSHDGTGRTYEQYI. The DNA of the CDR3 is TGTGCCAGCAGCCACGATGGGACAGGGAGGACCTACGAGCAGTACATC.

This sequence joins TRBV6-2 or TRBV6-3 and TRBJ2-7, with 10 bases identical to TRBD1. Losses at the gene ends were 6 bases for V and 6 bases for J; bases not matched to a gene: 14. The CDR3 sequence is 16 residues long. From germline, CDR1 is MNHEY and CDR2 SVGEGT. CDR3 nucleotide sequence: TGTGCCAGCAGAAATGAGCCGGGACAGGGGCCCTGCGAGCAGTACTTC. Protein sequence: CASRNEPGQGPCEQYF.

Remarks on this clonotype: A much larger clone is a single base away; this may be a read error. The V and J genes are TRBV6-5 and TRBJ2-7, with a weak D call TRBD2 (6 bases). CDR3 length: 15 residues. The germline V gene encodes CDR1 MNHEY and CDR2 SVGAGI. Trimming stripped 2 bases from V and 0 bases from J, with 11 bases between. CDR3 protein: CASSYHSDYSYEQYF. Written as DNA, the CDR3 is TGTGCCAGCAGTTACCATTCGGACTACTCCTACGAGCAGTACTTC.